This T cell receptor beta chain was captured in a study of T cells after yellow fever vaccination. About the research overall: Fractions low in cell number were prepared with SMART-Seq v4 Ultra Low Input.

Germline V gene sequence: CDR1 SQVTM, CDR2 ANQGSEA. The V end lost 3 bases, the J end lost 2 bases, and 7 bases lay between the germline ends. CDR3 length equals 12 residues. TCRdb reanalysed the 5' RACE reads using MiXCR and keeps one entry per CDR3 protein. The table has under 550,000 distinct CDR3 sequences, 20% to 25% seen once. The J gene is TRBJ1-1, the V gene TRBV29-1, with D maybe TRBD1 (5 bases). The sequence was obtained from a man younger than 35 who received the YFV17D yellow fever vaccine. Source: PBMCs, taken less than 25 days after the first yellow fever vaccination. CDR3 in amino acids: CSVERGNTEAFF. The CDR3 DNA reads as TGCAGCGTTGAGAGGGGAAACACTGAAGCTTTCTTT.